These 26 T cell receptor beta chains came from one sample sequenced in a study of cytomegalovirus exposure and HLA in healthy donors. PCR used 60 Vbeta primers and 13 Jbeta primers. Sequenced by immunoSEQ multiplex PCR; TCRdb stores in-frame clones only, minus some. The table shows roughly 130,000 clones, with 76% occurring only once. Sequenced input: PBMCs. All receptors derive from a man between 40 and 49 years old in good health and CMV-seronegative.

The V gene is TRBV12-5, the J gene TRBJ2-2; 8 nucleotides agree with TRBD2. This CDR3 spans 16 amino acids. Germline values: CDR1 LGHNT, CDR2 FRNRAP. V gave up 3 bases and J gave up 4 bases; unmatched junction bases: 7. The CDR3 DNA reads as TGTGCTAGTGGTTTCCTAGGCCGGGAGGGCACCGGGGAGCTGTTTTTT. It encodes CASGFLGREGTGELFF. Full variable domain (missing parts from reference TRBV12-5 and TRBJ2-2): DARVTQTPRHKVTEMGQEVTMRCQPILGHNTVFWYRQTMMQGLELLAYFRNRAPLDDSGMPKDRFSAEMPDATLATLKIQPSEPRDSAVYFCASGFLGREGTGELFFGEGSRLTVL.

A few counts support this clone. CDR3: CASSIGSSSLFYNEQFF. CDR3 bases: TGTGCCAGTAGTATAGGATCTTCTTCACTCTTCTACAATGAGCAGTTCTTC. The chain has TRBV19 and TRBJ2-1; D remains ambiguous. V gave up 1 base and J gave up 3 bases, with 16 bases separating them. The CDR3 is 17 amino acids. Germline assignment: CDR1 LNHDA and CDR2 SQIVND (reference sequence). Full variable domain (missing parts from reference TRBV19 and TRBJ2-1): DGGITQSPKYLFRKEGQNVTLSCEQNLNHDAMYWYRQDPGQGLRLIYYSQIVNDFQKGDIAEGYSVSREKKESFPLTVTSAQKNPTAFYLCASSIGSSSLFYNEQFFGPGTRLTVL.

The chain carries TRBV7-8 and TRBJ2-7, with D tentatively TRBD1 (5 bases). The CDR3 extends over 14 amino acids. Germline lookup yields CDR1 SGHVS and CDR2 FQNEAQ. The V gene lost 1 base and the J gene lost 5 bases, with 12 bases spanning the gap. The CDR3 nucleotides are TGTGCCAGCAGCTTAGGCACAGGTCTAAACGAGCAGTACTTC. It codes for CASSLGTGLNEQYF.

The rearrangement uses TRBV9 and TRBJ2-7; D might be TRBD1 (6 bases). The CDR3 loop spans 14 amino acids. Per germline, CDR1 SGDLS and CDR2 YYNGEE. Trimming took off 3 bases at V and 0 bases at J, with 10 bases between the two ends. CDR3 nucleotide sequence: TGTGCCAGCAGCGGGGGGACACCCTCCTACGAGCAGTACTTC. Amino acid sequence: CASSGGTPSYEQYF.

This clone appeared a few times. The rearrangement links TRBV4-3 to TRBJ2-5, with TRBD2 as a possible D gene (7 bases). Trimming removed 1 base from V and 4 bases from J, with 13 bases in between. Germline CDR1 and CDR2: LGHNA and YSLEER. The CDR3 is made up of 15 amino acids. The CDR3 region is CASSQASGGRETQYF. The CDR3, as DNA: TGCGCCAGCAGCCAAGCCTCGGGGGGCAGAGAGACCCAGTACTTC.

The chain recombines TRBV6-6 with TRBJ2-3; 10 positions agree with TRBD2. Germline V gives CDR1 MNHNY, CDR2 SVGAGI (reference sequence). Losses at the gene ends were 11 bases for V and 4 bases for J; bases not matched to a gene: 6. The length of the CDR3 is 13 residues. CDR3 nucleotide sequence: TGTGCCTGTAGGACTAGCGGCCCAGATACGCAGTATTTT. Encoded protein: CACRTSGPDTQYF.

The chain uses TRBV18 and TRBJ2-5, with D possibly matching TRBD2 (6 bases). Germline V CDR1 and CDR2: KGHSH, LQKENI. The CDR3 has 15 amino acids. The V end lost 2 bases, the J end lost 2 bases, and 12 bases lay between the germline ends. CDR3 nucleotides: TGTGCCAGCTCACCATCCGGGACTGAACAAGAGACCCAGTACTTC. Translation gives CASSPSGTEQETQYF.

The chain is built from TRBV7-3 and TRBJ1-2; 8 nucleotides line up with TRBD1. V lost 5 bases and J lost 8; bases outside the gene matches: 10. Per germline, CDR1 SGHTA and CDR2 FQGTGA. The CDR3 consists of 14 residues. Written as DNA, the CDR3 is TGTGCCAGCAGCCACCCGGGACAGGTCGACGGCTACACCTTC. Its translation is CASSHPGQVDGYTF. Looking up the rest from reference TRBV7-3 and TRBJ1-2 gives the full variable domain: GAGVSQTPSNKVTEKGKYVELRCDPISGHTALYWYRQSLGQGPEFLIYFQGTGAADDSGLPNDRFFAVRPEGSVSTLKIQRTERGDSAVYLCASSHPGQVDGYTFGSGTRLTVV.

V usage is TRBV5-1 and J usage is TRBJ2-7, with 9 bases lining up with TRBD1. The CDR3 spans 11 residues. Germline V CDR1 and CDR2: SGHRS, YFSETQ. With V trimmed by 7 bases and J by 6 bases, 2 bases remained unmatched. The CDR3 here is CASLDRGEQYF. As DNA, the CDR3 is TGCGCCAGCTTGGACAGGGGCGAGCAGTACTTC.

V gene TRBV5-1 combines with J gene TRBJ2-3, with a weak D call TRBD1 (6 bases). The length of the CDR3 is 15 residues. The germline gives CDR1 SGHRS, CDR2 YFSETQ. Trimming took off 0 bases at V and 0 bases at J, with 8 bases between the two ends. The chain's CDR3 is CASSLVGASTDTQYF. The CDR3 bases are TGCGCCAGCAGCTTGGTGGGGGCAAGCACAGATACGCAGTATTTT.

The rearrangement joins TRBV18 to TRBJ2-7, with 8 bases lining up with TRBD2. The CDR3 extends over 14 amino acids. Per germline, CDR1 KGHSH and CDR2 LQKENI. The ends lost 10 bases at V and 1 base at J; junction bases unmatched: 9. The CDR3, as DNA: TGTGCCACCGGACCTACTAGCGGATCCTACGAGCAGTACTTC. Translation gives CATGPTSGSYEQYF.

The chain recombines TRBV6-1 with TRBJ2-5, with D possibly being TRBD1 (6 bases). Judging by the DNA end, TRBJ2-7 fits better; the J call may be wrong. Germline CDR1 reads MNHNS; CDR2 reads SASEGT. This CDR3 region has 14 residues. The CDR3 coding sequence is TGTGCCAGCAGTGAACTAGGGGGTTCCTACGAGCAGTACTTC. It encodes CASSELGGSYEQYF.

The chain uses TRBV7-7 and TRBJ2-3; D may be TRBD2 (6 bases). The CDR3 runs to 15 residues. Deletions cut 1 base from V and 6 bases from J, with 14 bases between. Germline V CDR1 and CDR2: SSHAT, FNYEAQ (reference sequence). The CDR3, as DNA: TGTGCCAGCAGCTTAGGTAGGTCGGGGGTTGATACGCAGTATTTT. Translation: CASSLGRSGVDTQYF.

The genes are TRBV28 and TRBJ2-1, with D possibly matching TRBD1 (5 bases). Germline V gives CDR1 MDHEN, CDR2 SYDVKM. There are 16 residues in the CDR3. Trimming shortened V by 6 bases and J by 0 bases, and 15 bases separated the two germline ends. CDR3 nucleotides: TGTGCCAGCAGGCCTGGCTACAGGACCTCCTACAATGAGCAGTTCTTC. It translates to CASRPGYRTSYNEQFF.

The chain is built from TRBV18 and TRBJ2-5; D call uncertain. Trimming pared 1 base from V and 1 base from J, leaving 7 bases between. The CDR3 extends over 14 amino acids. CDR1 KGHSH and CDR2 LQKENI come from the germline V gene. The CDR3 nucleotides are TGTGCCAGCTCACCACGGCGACTCCAAGAGACCCAGTACTTC. Residues: CASSPRRLQETQYF.

The chain uses TRBV11-2 and TRBJ2-7, with 8 bases lining up with TRBD1. The CDR3 totals 15 residues. CDR1 and CDR2 (germline): SGHAT, FQNNGV. The junction had 5 bases not matched to a gene; V was cut back by 1 base and J by 3 bases. CDR3 sequence reads: CASSLGGTGRYEQYF. As DNA, the CDR3 is TGTGCCAGCAGCTTAGGTGGGACAGGACGCTACGAGCAGTACTTC.

The chain uses TRBV28 and TRBJ1-6; 9 bases align to TRBD1. V gave up 5 bases and J gave up 6 bases; unmatched junction bases: 11. The CDR3 length is 17 residues. Germline-derived CDR1 and CDR2 are MDHEN and SYDVKM. The CDR3 bases are TGTGCCAGCAGTGCCGACCCGGGACAGGGAGTTAATTCACCCCTCCACTTT. Its translation is CASSADPGQGVNSPLHF.

This clone has just a few counts. V and J are TRBV5-4 and TRBJ2-5, with 13 bases that match TRBD2. The V gene's germline CDR1 is SGHNT and CDR2 YYREEE (reference sequence). The J segment lost 5 bases and the V segment lost 7 bases, leaving 2 bases of the junction unmatched. CDR3 length: 13 residues. The CDR3 protein is CASELAGGETQYF. DNA of the CDR3: TGTGCCAGCGAACTAGCGGGAGGGGAGACCCAGTACTTC.

The rearrangement uses TRBV6-1 and TRBJ2-5; no clear D gene. The CDR3 spans 13 residues. Germline V gene sequence: CDR1 MNHNS, CDR2 SASEGT. Trimming pared 6 bases from V and 0 bases from J, leaving 8 bases between. The CDR3 nucleotides read TGTGCCAGCAGAATGCGGTACCAAGAGACCCAGTACTTC. This gives the protein CASRMRYQETQYF.

This clone was seen once. The chain combines TRBV25-1 with TRBJ2-5; 9 nucleotides agree with TRBD1. The J call could be wrong; TRBJ2-7 is a better fit for the DNA end. CDR1 MGHDK and CDR2 SYGVNS come from the germline V gene. The CDR3 contains 15 residues. CDR3 sequence (DNA): TGTGCCAGCAGTGGTCACCGGGACAGGGACTACGAGCAGTACTTC. It translates to CASSGHRDRDYEQYF.

The rearrangement links TRBV6-5 to TRBJ1-1; 10 bases fit TRBD1. The CDR3 contains 16 residues. V lost 4 bases, J lost 6 bases, and 11 bases stayed unmatched. Germline V CDR1 and CDR2: MNHEY, SVGAGI. The DNA for the CDR3 is TGTGCCAGCAGTTCGCTTCCCCGGGACAGGGGATCTGAAGCTTTCTTT. Residues: CASSSLPRDRGSEAFF.

V gene TRBV19 combines with J gene TRBJ2-3; D unclear. The CDR3 covers 13 residues. V was pared by 5 bases and J by 1 base, with 7 bases between. Germline CDR1 LNHDA, CDR2 SQIVND (reference sequence). CDR3 in DNA: TGTGCCAGTAGTTCAACAGGCACAGATACGCAGTATTTT. As protein: CASSSTGTDTQYF.

The chain is built from TRBV7-6 and TRBJ2-5; 7 positions match TRBD1. The J call may be in error: the DNA end matches TRBJ2-7 better. Per the germline V gene, CDR1 is SGHVS and CDR2 is FNYEAQ. The CDR3 is 13 residues long. The CDR3 loop reads CASSPDRNYEQYF. Written as DNA, the CDR3 is TGTGCCAGCAGCCCGGACAGGAACTACGAGCAGTACTTC.

The rearrangement joins TRBV7-2 to TRBJ2-7; TRBD1 agrees at 8 bases. The CDR3 sequence is 14 residues long. V shed 3 bases, J shed 4 bases, and the junction held 5 bases outside the gene matches. Germline CDR1 and CDR2: SGHTA and FQGNSA. CDR3 loop: CASSFTGQAYEQYF. The CDR3 DNA follows: TGTGCCAGCAGCTTTACGGGACAGGCGTACGAGCAGTACTTC.

The V gene is TRBV5-4, the J gene TRBJ2-5, with 8 bases identical to TRBD1. The closer fit of TRBJ2-7 to the DNA end suggests the J call may be wrong. The CDR3 consists of 14 residues. Looked up from germline, CDR1 is SGHNT and CDR2 is YYREEE (reference sequence). CDR3 amino acids: CASRSAGQGYEQYF. In nucleotides, the CDR3 is TGTGCCAGCCGGTCTGCAGGACAGGGCTACGAGCAGTACTTC.

The CDR3 coding sequence is TGCGCCAGCAGCTTGCGGGGGAGGGGGGACACTGAAGCTTTCTTT. Translating gives CASSLRGRGDTEAFF. The chain joins TRBV5-1 to TRBJ1-1; tentatively, D is TRBD1 (6 bases). The V end was cut by 1 base, the J end by 3 bases, with 13 bases between. The CDR3 length is 15 residues. Germline V CDR1 and CDR2: SGHRS, YFSETQ.